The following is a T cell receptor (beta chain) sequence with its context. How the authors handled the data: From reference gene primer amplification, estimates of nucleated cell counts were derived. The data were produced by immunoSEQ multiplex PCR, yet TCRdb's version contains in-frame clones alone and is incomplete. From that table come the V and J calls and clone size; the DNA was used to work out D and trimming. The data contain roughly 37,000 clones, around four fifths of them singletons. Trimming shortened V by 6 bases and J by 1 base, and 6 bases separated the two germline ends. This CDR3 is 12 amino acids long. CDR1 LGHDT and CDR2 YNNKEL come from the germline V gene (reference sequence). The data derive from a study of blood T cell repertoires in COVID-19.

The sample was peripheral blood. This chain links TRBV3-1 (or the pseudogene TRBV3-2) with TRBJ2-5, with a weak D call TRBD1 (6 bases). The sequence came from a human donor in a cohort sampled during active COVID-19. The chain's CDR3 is CASRGAQETQYF. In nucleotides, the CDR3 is TGTGCCAGCAGGGGGGCCCAAGAGACCCAGTACTTC.